Given below is one T cell receptor beta chain in context. This entry is derived from a study of lymphopenia after photon versus proton radiotherapy. Assay used: immunoSEQ multiplex PCR; TCRdb lists only in-frame clones, some missing. The sample carries around 26,000 clones, about 88% recorded once. This TCR was sampled from a woman aged 45 to 65 with cholangiocarcinoma. The starting material was peripheral blood, obtained from a patient treated with photon-based radiotherapy.

In nucleotides, the CDR3 is TGCGCCAGCAGCTACAATCCCGGGACATCCTCCTACGAGCAGTACTTC. It translates to CASSYNPGTSSYEQYF. The chain recombines TRBV5-1 with TRBJ2-5; a weak D match, TRBD1 (6 bases). The J call is in doubt because the DNA end fits TRBJ2-7 better. The CDR3 extends over 16 amino acids. The germline V gene has CDR1 SGHRS and CDR2 YFSETQ.